This T cell receptor beta chain was sequenced in a study of shared clonotypes between healthy human individuals. A word on this clone: The antigen is not known.

Some clones are missing from TCRdb's copy, which holds only in-frame ones; the method was immunoSEQ multiplex PCR. The repertoire holds approximately 1.5 million clones, 98% seen once, with roughly 0.42% in the top ten. Study conclusions and caveats: Tissue TCR repertoires likely differ from these blood-only repertoires.

Germline assignment: CDR1 SEHNR and CDR2 FQNEAQ (reference sequence). Unmatched junction bases numbered 5, after V lost 2 bases and J lost 5 bases. The CDR3 sequence is 14 residues long. This TCR derives from a man younger than 45 in good health. Sequencing input: naive CD4+ T cells sorted from blood. Subset specified: CD45RA+ positively selected. This chain uses TRBV7-9 with TRBJ2-7; 8 bases are shared with TRBD1. As DNA, the CDR3 is TGTGCCAGCAGCTTAAAACAGGGGGGCGACGAGCAGTACTTC. Protein: CASSLKQGGDEQYF.